One and the same sample provided the 21 T cell receptor beta chains below, sequenced in a study of T cell clonotyping in hematopoietic cell transplantation. Data came from immunoSEQ multiplex PCR; TCRdb stores just in-frame clones and leaves some out. Here the sample spans about 28,000 clones, 85% to 95% being singletons. Time point of the sample: recipient sample about 28 days before transplant, after cytoreduction. This specimen consisted of peripheral blood mononuclear cells, obtained before stem cell transplant. These receptors originate from a man aged 50 to 60 with acute myeloid leukemia. Some clones in this sample may be carry-over from other donors' samples.

This chain uses TRBV6-5 with TRBJ1-1; possible D gene TRBD1, 5 bases. The CDR3 totals 16 residues. Trimming left V 0 bases short and J 5 bases short, with 16 bases between. Germline V gene lookup returns CDR1 MNHEY and CDR2 SVGAGI. CDR3 nucleotide sequence: TGTGCCAGCAGTTACTCGACCGGCTGGGGGAGTACTGAAGCTTTCTTT. Translating it yields CASSYSTGWGSTEAFF.

The chain links TRBV19 to TRBJ2-1, with 8 bases matching TRBD2. Germline V gene data show CDR1 as LNHDA and CDR2 as SQIVND (reference sequence). There are 16 residues in the CDR3. The V segment lost 7 bases and the J segment 1 base; nucleotides outside the gene matches: 9. The CDR3 DNA reads TGTGCCAGTAAGCTGGAAGCGGGGGAATCCTACAATGAGCAGTTCTTC. This codes for CASKLEAGESYNEQFF.

The chain uses TRBV5-6 and TRBJ2-7; D is unresolved. Germline V gene sequence: CDR1 SGHDT, CDR2 YYEEEE. V was pared by 1 base and J by 0 bases, with 5 bases between. The CDR3 extends over 13 amino acids. The CDR3 DNA reads TGTGCCAGCAGCTTGTTTCCCTCCTACGAGCAGTACTTC. Translated, it gives CASSLFPSYEQYF. The full variable domain, its missing parts supplied by reference TRBV5-6 and TRBJ2-7, is DAGVTQSPTHLIKTRGQQVTLRCSPKSGHDTVSWYQQALGQGPQFIFQYYEEEERQRGNFPDRFSGHQFPNYSSELNVNALLLGDSALYLCASSLFPSYEQYFGPGTRLTVT.

The chain recombines TRBV28 with TRBJ1-1; D uncertain. V lost 5 bases, J lost 6 bases, and 16 bases lay in between. In germline, CDR1 is MDHEN, CDR2 SYDVKM. The CDR3 has 14 residues. The CDR3 nucleotides are TGTGCCAGCAGTGAACACCGACCTGGCGCTGAAGCTTTCTTT. Translated: CASSEHRPGAEAFF.

This chain joins TRBV7-7 and TRBJ2-3; D is possibly TRBD1 or TRBD2 (5 bases each). CDR3 length: 14 amino acids. Germline CDR1 SSHAT, CDR2 FNYEAQ (reference sequence). Trimming cost V 5 bases and J 0 bases, with 9 bases left between them. CDR3 region: CASSRDGSTDTQYF. DNA of the CDR3: TGTGCCAGCAGCCGGGACGGGAGCACAGATACGCAGTATTTT.

Only a few counts were recorded for this clone. This sequence joins TRBV30 and TRBJ1-5; D is possibly TRBD1 (6 bases). This CDR3 contains 13 residues. Germline-derived CDR1 and CDR2 are GTSNPN and SVGIG (reference sequence). V lost 0 bases and J 7 bases, leaving 10 bases between the germline ends. CDR3 amino acids: CAWSVDSQQPQHF. The CDR3 DNA follows: TGTGCCTGGAGTGTGGACAGCCAGCAGCCCCAGCATTTT. The full variable domain, in which reference TRBV30 and TRBJ1-5 provide the parts outside the CDR3, is SQTIHQWPATLVQPVGSPLSLECTVEGTSNPNLYWYRQAAGRGLQLLFYSVGIGQISSEVPQNLSASRPQDRQFILSSKKLLLSDSGFYLCAWSVDSQQPQHFGDGTRLSIL.

The rearrangement uses TRBV7-2 and TRBJ1-5; tentatively, D is TRBD1 (6 bases). The CDR3 is made up of 15 amino acids. CDR1 SGHTA and CDR2 FQGNSA come from the germline V gene. Trimming took off 1 base at V and 1 base at J, with 8 bases between the two ends. This CDR3 is CASSLGGTSNQPQHF. CDR3 bases: TGTGCCAGCAGCTTAGGAGGGACAAGCAATCAGCCCCAGCATTTT.

The chain joins TRBV7-9 to TRBJ2-3, with a tentative D call TRBD2 (5 bases). This CDR3 has 14 residues. The V end lost 5 bases, the J end lost 4 bases, and 13 bases lay between the germline ends. Germline V lookup: CDR1 SEHNR, CDR2 FQNEAQ (reference sequence). The CDR3 spells CASSPLGISDTQYF. As DNA, the CDR3 is TGTGCCAGCAGCCCACTCGGGATTTCAGATACGCAGTATTTT.

This sequence joins TRBV5-1 and TRBJ1-2, with D maybe TRBD1 (5 bases). Trimming left V 0 bases short and J 1 base short, with 10 bases between. The CDR3 loop spans 15 amino acids. Germline V gene lookup returns CDR1 SGHRS and CDR2 YFSETQ. The CDR3: CASSLGGLFNYGYTF. The CDR3, as DNA: TGCGCCAGCAGCTTGGGGGGCCTTTTTAACTATGGCTACACCTTC.

This chain connects TRBV7-2 to TRBJ2-3; 8 bases agree with TRBD2. There are 19 residues in the CDR3. J lost 3 bases, V lost 5 bases, and 19 bases had no gene match. Germline V CDR1 and CDR2: SGHTA, FQGNSA. CDR3 coding DNA: TGTGCCAGCAGCCCGGGGCGAAGCGGGAGTTTTGTATGGACAGATACGCAGTATTTT. It yields the protein CASSPGRSGSFVWTDTQYF.

The chain links TRBV28 to TRBJ2-1; 12 bases are shared with TRBD2. CDR3 size: 15 residues. From germline, CDR1 is MDHEN and CDR2 SYDVKM. The trim removed 3 bases at V and 4 bases at J, leaving 1 base unmatched. CDR3 nucleotide sequence: TGTGCCAGCAGTTTTACTAGCGGGAGGTACAATGAGCAGTTCTTC. This codes for CASSFTSGRYNEQFF.

This chain joins TRBV10-3 and TRBJ1-2; D is possibly TRBD1 (6 bases). The V and J ends lost 3 bases and 1 base respectively, with 12 bases between them. The CDR3 runs 15 residues. The germline V gene encodes CDR1 ENHRY and CDR2 SYGVKD. The CDR3 nucleotides read TGTGCCATCAGTGACTTACAGGGTATTAACTATGGCTACACCTTC. It specifies CAISDLQGINYGYTF.

Written as DNA, the CDR3 is TGTGCCAGCAGTTCCCTCAGAGAGACCCAGTACTTC. Translating it yields CASSSLRETQYF. The V call is TRBV6-5, the J call TRBJ2-5; D unresolved. This CDR3 has 12 amino acids. Germline V gene lookup returns CDR1 MNHEY and CDR2 SVGAGI. Trimming stripped 4 bases from V and 4 bases from J, with 7 bases between.

This clone has just a few counts. This chain connects TRBV27 to TRBJ1-3; a possible D gene is TRBD1 (5 bases). This CDR3 region has 14 residues. V was pared by 6 bases and J by 2 bases, with 11 bases between. The germline V gene encodes CDR1 MNHEY and CDR2 SMNVEV (reference sequence). This chain's CDR3 is CASRQGWPGNTIYF. Here the CDR3 DNA reads TGTGCCAGCAGGCAGGGTTGGCCTGGAAACACCATATATTTT.

V usage is TRBV5-8 and J usage is TRBJ2-5; the D is unclear. V was trimmed by 0 bases and J by 2 bases, leaving 17 bases between them. The CDR3 runs to 17 residues. CDR1 and CDR2 (germline): SGHTS, YDEGEE. The DNA of the CDR3 is TGTGCCAGCAGCTTGGAATCCCTGTGGAAGGATCAAGAGACCCAGTACTTC. It specifies CASSLESLWKDQETQYF.

This clone occurred a few times. CDR3 DNA: TGTGCCAGCTCACCAGGGAACTACCTCCCTGGAAACACCATATATTTT. Amino acid sequence: CASSPGNYLPGNTIYF. The rearrangement uses TRBV18 and TRBJ1-3, with D unclear. This CDR3 spans 16 amino acids. Germline V gene data show CDR1 as KGHSH and CDR2 as LQKENI. V was clipped by 2 bases and J by 2 bases, with 13 bases between them.

The chain employs TRBV19 and TRBJ2-3; D gene uncertain. This CDR3 comprises 16 residues. The V gene lost 3 bases and the J gene lost 2 bases, with 15 bases spanning the gap. Germline CDR1 LNHDA, CDR2 SQIVND (reference sequence). CDR3: CASSMRGSFITDTQYF. The CDR3 DNA reads as TGTGCCAGTAGTATGAGAGGCAGCTTCATCACAGATACGCAGTATTTT.

This clone has a single count. The rearrangement uses TRBV9 and TRBJ1-1; D is uncertain. Germline V gene sequence: CDR1 SGDLS, CDR2 YYNGEE. The germline V and J ends were trimmed by 0 bases and 1 base, with 10 bases remaining between them. This CDR3 region has 15 residues. The CDR3 is CASSVAGQQNTEAFF. DNA of the CDR3: TGTGCCAGCAGCGTAGCGGGCCAGCAGAACACTGAAGCTTTCTTT.

The chain couples TRBV4-2 to TRBJ2-5; TRBD1 is a possible D gene (6 bases). The V and J ends lost 1 base and 4 bases respectively, with 10 bases between them. This CDR3 comprises 14 residues. Germline assignment: CDR1 LGHNA and CDR2 YNFKEQ. CDR3 DNA: TGTGCCAGCAGCCAAGCTTTAGGGGGAGAGACCCAGTACTTC. Residues: CASSQALGGETQYF.

The J gene is TRBJ1-5, the V gene TRBV19, with a tentative D call TRBD1 (5 bases). The CDR3 is made up of 14 amino acids. Germline CDR1 is LNHDA and CDR2 is SQIVND (reference sequence). The V end lost 8 bases, the J end lost 3 bases, and 14 bases lay between the germline ends. The CDR3 loop is CASGGAGTNQPQHF. DNA for the CDR3: TGTGCCAGTGGTGGGGCAGGAACCAATCAGCCCCAGCATTTT. Full variable domain (remainder filled in from reference TRBV19 and TRBJ1-5): DGGITQSPKYLFRKEGQNVTLSCEQNLNHDAMYWYRQDPGQGLRLIYYSQIVNDFQKGDIAEGYSVSREKKESFPLTVTSAQKNPTAFYLCASGGAGTNQPQHFGDGTRLSIL.

The genes are TRBV27 and TRBJ2-2, with D tentatively TRBD1 (5 bases). This CDR3 spans 15 amino acids. V was shortened by 4 bases and J by 6 bases, with 15 bases between the two germline ends. Germline-derived CDR1 and CDR2 are MNHEY and SMNVEV (reference sequence). CDR3 DNA sequence: TGTGCCAGCAGTTGGTCAGGGATTACGGCCGGGGAGCTGTTTTTT. This encodes CASSWSGITAGELFF.